This paragraph covers one T cell receptor beta chain sequence. The antigen is undetermined. Naive CD8 cells lacked CD45RO and underwent positive selection for CCR7, leaving out terminally differentiated effector memory CD45RA+ cells. This record belongs to a study of shared clonotypes between healthy human individuals. The overall study: Participating donors consisted of two women and a few men aged 18 to 49. Three CD4 naive, three CD4 memory, two CD8 naive and one CD8 memory plate were used per donor.

Regarding the study as a whole: Few donors limited the genetic and exposure-history diversity represented. Larger estimated richness was generally recorded for naive subsets relative to memory subsets.

The method was immunoSEQ multiplex PCR; TCRdb's version includes in-frame clones alone and lacks a portion of them. In the table there are millions of clones, around 93% of which are singletons. Specimen: naive CD8+ T cells from PBMCs. The TCR was taken from a man between 18 and 29 years old in good health. Some clones in this sample may be carry-over from other donors' samples.

The CDR3 DNA is TGTGCCAGCAGCCCCGGACTAGCGGGAGGGCCCCCCGGGGAGCTGTTTTTT. This sequence encodes CASSPGLAGGPPGELFF. The J gene is TRBJ2-2, the V gene TRBV5-5, with 15 bases fitting TRBD2. The CDR3 is 17 amino acids. Germline V gene lookup returns CDR1 SGHKS and CDR2 YYEKEE (reference sequence). V was clipped by 4 bases and J by 6 bases; unmatched bases: 7.